This T cell receptor beta chain originates from a study of cytomegalovirus exposure and HLA in healthy donors. Germline values: CDR1 SGHVS, CDR2 FNYEAQ. This CDR3 has 15 amino acids. Between the trimmed V and J ends, which lost 5 bases and 7 bases, there was a span of 17 bases. Primers included in the PCR were 60 Vbeta and 13 Jbeta primers. Assay: immunoSEQ multiplex PCR; the TCRdb copy retains only in-frame clones and omits some. The sample has 130,000 or so clones, 65% to 85% seen once. This clonotype was sampled from a woman between 18 and 30 years old in good health and CMV-seronegative. The chain employs TRBV7-6 and TRBJ2-2, with D maybe TRBD1 (6 bases). Sequencing was done on a sample of PBMCs. The CDR3, as DNA: TGTGCCAGCAGCCCCCGAGACAGGAGAAACGGGGAGCTGTTTTTT. Translation: CASSPRDRRNGELFF. The variable domain in full, with the rest retrieved from reference TRBV7-6 and TRBJ2-2, is GAGVSQSPRYKVTKRGQDVALRCDPISGHVSLYWYRQALGQGPEFLTYFNYEAQQDKSGLPNDRFSAERPEGSISTLTIQRTEQRDSAMYRCASSPRDRRNGELFFGEGSRLTVL.